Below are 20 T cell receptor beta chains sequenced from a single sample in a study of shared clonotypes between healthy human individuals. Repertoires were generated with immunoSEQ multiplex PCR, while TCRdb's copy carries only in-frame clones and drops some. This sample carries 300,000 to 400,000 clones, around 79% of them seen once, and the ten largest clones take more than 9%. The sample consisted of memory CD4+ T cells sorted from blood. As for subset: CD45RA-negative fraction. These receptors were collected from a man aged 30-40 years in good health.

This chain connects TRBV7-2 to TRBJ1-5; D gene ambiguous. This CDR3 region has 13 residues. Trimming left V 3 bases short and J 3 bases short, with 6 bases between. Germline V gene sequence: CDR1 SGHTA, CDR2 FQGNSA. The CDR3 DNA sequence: TGTGCCAGCAGCTTTGTCGACAATCAGCCCCAGCATTTT. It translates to CASSFVDNQPQHF.

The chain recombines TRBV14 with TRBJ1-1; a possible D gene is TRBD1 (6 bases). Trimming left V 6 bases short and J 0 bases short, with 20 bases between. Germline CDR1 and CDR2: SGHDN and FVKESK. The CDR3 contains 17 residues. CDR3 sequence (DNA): TGTGCCAGCAGTGATCTTGGGGGGCGAACCTTGAACACTGAAGCTTTCTTT. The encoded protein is CASSDLGGRTLNTEAFF.

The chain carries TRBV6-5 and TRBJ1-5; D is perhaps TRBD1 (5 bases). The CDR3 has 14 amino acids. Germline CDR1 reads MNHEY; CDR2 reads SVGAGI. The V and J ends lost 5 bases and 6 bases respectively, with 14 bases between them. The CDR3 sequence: CASSRVDGGQPQHF. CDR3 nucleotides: TGTGCCAGCAGTCGGGTGGACGGGGGTCAGCCCCAGCATTTT.

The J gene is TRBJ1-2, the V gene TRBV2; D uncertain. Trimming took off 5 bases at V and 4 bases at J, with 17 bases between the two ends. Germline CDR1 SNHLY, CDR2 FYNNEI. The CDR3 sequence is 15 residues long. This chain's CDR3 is CASSRDRASSYGYTF. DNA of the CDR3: TGTGCCAGCAGTCGAGATAGGGCCAGCAGCTATGGCTACACCTTC. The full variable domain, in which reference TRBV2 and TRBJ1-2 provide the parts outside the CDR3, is EPEVTQTPSHQVTQMGQEVILRCVPISNHLYFYWYRQILGQKVEFLVSFYNNEISEKSEIFDDQFSVERPDGSNFTLKIRSTKLEDSAMYFCASSRDRASSYGYTFGSGTRLTVV.

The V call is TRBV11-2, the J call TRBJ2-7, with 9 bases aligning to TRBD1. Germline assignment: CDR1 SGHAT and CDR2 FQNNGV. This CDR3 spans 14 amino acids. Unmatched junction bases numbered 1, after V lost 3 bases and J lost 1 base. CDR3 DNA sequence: TGTGCCAGCAGCTTCGGGACAGGGTCCTACGAGCAGTACTTC. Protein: CASSFGTGSYEQYF.

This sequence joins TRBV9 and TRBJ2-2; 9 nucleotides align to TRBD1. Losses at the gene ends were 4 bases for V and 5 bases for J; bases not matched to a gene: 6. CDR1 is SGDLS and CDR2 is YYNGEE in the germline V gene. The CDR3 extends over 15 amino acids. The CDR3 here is CASSPGQGRTGELFF. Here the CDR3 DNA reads TGTGCCAGCAGCCCAGGACAGGGGCGGACCGGGGAGCTGTTTTTT.

The CDR3 coding sequence is TGTGCCAGCAGCCCAGGGGTGGGGGTAAAACTGTTTTTT. Its translation is CASSPGVGVKLFF. The V and J genes are TRBV11-2 and TRBJ1-4; a possible D gene is TRBD1 (6 bases). The CDR3 totals 13 residues. Germline assignment: CDR1 SGHAT and CDR2 FQNNGV. Trimming removed 5 bases from V and 10 bases from J, with 14 bases in between. The variable domain in full, completed from reference TRBV11-2 and TRBJ1-4, reads EAGVAQSPRYKIIEKRQSVAFWCNPISGHATLYWYQQILGQGPKLLIQFQNNGVVDDSQLPKDRFSAERLKGVDSTLKIQPAKLEDSAVYLCASSPGVGVKLFFGSGTQLSVL.

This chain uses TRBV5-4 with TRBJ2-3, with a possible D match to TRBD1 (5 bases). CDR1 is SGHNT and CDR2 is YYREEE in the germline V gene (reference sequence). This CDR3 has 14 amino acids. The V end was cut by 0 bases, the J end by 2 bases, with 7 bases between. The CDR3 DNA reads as TGTGCCAGCAGCTTGGGCAGGGACACAGATACGCAGTATTTT. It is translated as CASSLGRDTDTQYF.

CDR3 sequence: CASSAQPVYSEKYEQYF. The CDR3 DNA sequence: TGTGCCAGCAGCGCGCAACCGGTTTACTCGGAAAAATACGAGCAGTACTTC. This chain uses TRBV9 with TRBJ2-7; D not certain. Germline assignment: CDR1 SGDLS and CDR2 YYNGEE. The CDR3 loop spans 17 amino acids. Trimming removed 3 bases from V and 4 bases from J, with 23 bases in between.

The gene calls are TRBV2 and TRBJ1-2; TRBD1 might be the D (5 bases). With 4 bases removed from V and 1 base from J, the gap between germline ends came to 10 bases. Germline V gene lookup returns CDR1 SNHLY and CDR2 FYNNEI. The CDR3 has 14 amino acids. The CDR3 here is CASSAGTDNYGYTF. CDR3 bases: TGTGCCAGCAGTGCCGGGACGGATAACTATGGCTACACCTTC.

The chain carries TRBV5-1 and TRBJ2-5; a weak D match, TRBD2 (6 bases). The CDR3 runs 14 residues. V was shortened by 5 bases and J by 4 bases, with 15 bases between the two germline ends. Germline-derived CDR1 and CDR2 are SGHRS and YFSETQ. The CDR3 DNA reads TGCGCCAGCAGTCCCCAGGGAGGAGGAGAGACCCAGTACTTC. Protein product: CASSPQGGGETQYF.

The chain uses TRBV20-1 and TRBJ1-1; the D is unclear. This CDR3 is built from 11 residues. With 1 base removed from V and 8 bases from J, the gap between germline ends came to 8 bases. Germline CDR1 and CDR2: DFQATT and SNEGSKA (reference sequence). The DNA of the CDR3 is TGCAGTGCTAGAGCCGGAGTAGAAGCTTTCTTT. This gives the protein CSARAGVEAFF.

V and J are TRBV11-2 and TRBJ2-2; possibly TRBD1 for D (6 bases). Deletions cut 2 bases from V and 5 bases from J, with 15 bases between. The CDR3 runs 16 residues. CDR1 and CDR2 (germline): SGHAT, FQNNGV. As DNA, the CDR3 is TGTGCCAGCAGCTTAATTGTGGGACAAAGTACCGGGGAGCTGTTTTTT. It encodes CASSLIVGQSTGELFF.

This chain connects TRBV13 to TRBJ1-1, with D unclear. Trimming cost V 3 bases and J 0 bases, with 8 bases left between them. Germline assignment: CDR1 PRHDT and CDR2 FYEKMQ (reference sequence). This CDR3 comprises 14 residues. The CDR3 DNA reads TGTGCCAGCAGCTTCTTAGACATGAACACTGAAGCTTTCTTT. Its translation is CASSFLDMNTEAFF.

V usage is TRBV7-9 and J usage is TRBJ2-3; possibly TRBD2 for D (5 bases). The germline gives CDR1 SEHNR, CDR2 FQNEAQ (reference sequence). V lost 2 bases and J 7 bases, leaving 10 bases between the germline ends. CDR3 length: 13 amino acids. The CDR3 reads CASSLNERNTQYF. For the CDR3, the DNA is TGTGCCAGCAGCTTAAACGAGCGGAATACGCAGTATTTT.

Here the CDR3 DNA reads TGTGCCAGCAGTGAAGGGCCTCTGAATGAGCAGTTCTTC. Amino acids: CASSEGPLNEQFF. The rearrangement links TRBV2 to TRBJ2-1; D uncertain. Trimming left V 1 base short and J 7 bases short, with 8 bases between. The CDR3 totals 13 residues. Germline V CDR1 and CDR2: SNHLY, FYNNEI.

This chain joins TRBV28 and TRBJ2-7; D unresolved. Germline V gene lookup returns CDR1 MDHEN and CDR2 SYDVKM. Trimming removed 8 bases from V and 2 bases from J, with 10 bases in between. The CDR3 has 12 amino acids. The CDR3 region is CASCRVAYEQYF. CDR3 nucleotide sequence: TGTGCCAGCTGCCGAGTCGCCTACGAGCAGTACTTC. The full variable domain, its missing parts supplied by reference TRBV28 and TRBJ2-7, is DVKVTQSSRYLVKRTGEKVFLECVQDMDHENMFWYRQDPGLGLRLIYFSYDVKMKEKGDIPEGYSVSREKKERFSLILESASTNQTSMYLCASCRVAYEQYFGPGTRLTVT.

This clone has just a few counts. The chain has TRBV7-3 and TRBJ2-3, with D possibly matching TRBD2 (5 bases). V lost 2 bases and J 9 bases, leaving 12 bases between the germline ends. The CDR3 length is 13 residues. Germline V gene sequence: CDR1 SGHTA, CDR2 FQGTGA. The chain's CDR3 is CASSLSSWETQYF. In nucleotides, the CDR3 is TGTGCCAGCAGCTTATCGTCCTGGGAGACGCAGTATTTT.

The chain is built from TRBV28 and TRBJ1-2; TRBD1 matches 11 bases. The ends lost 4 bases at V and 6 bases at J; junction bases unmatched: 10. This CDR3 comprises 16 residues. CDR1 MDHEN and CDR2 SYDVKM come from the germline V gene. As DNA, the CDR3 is TGTGCCAGCAGTTCCGAGGACAGGGGGCTAGTGAATGGCTACACCTTC. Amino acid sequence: CASSSEDRGLVNGYTF.

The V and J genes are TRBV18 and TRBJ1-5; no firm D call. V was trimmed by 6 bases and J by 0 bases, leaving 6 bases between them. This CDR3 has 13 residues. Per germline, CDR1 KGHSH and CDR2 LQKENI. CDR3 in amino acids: CASSASSNQPQHF. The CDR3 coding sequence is TGTGCCAGCTCCGCCAGTAGCAATCAGCCCCAGCATTTT. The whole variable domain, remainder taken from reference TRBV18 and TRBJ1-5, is NAGVMQNPRHLVRRRGQEARLRCSPMKGHSHVYWYRQLPEEGLKFMVYLQKENIIDESGMPKERFSAEFPKEGPSILRIQQVVRGDSAAYFCASSASSNQPQHFGDGTRLSIL.